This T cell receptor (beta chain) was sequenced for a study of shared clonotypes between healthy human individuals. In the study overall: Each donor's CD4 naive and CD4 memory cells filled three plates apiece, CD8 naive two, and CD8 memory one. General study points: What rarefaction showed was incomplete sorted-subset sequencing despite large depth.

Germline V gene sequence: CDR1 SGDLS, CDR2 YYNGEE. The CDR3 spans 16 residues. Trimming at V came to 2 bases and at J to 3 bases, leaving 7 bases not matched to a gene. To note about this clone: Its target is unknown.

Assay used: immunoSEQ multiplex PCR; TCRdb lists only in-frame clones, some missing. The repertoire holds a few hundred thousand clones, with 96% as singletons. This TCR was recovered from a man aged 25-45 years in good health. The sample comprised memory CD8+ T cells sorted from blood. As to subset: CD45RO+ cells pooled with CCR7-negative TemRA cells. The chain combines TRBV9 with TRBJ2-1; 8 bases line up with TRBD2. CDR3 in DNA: TGTGCCAGCAGCGTCGGGGCGGGAGGTGACTACAATGAGCAGTTCTTC. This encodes CASSVGAGGDYNEQFF.